The sequence of this T cell receptor beta chain was determined in a study of cytomegalovirus exposure and HLA in healthy donors. Study observations and caveats: Because they were indistinguishable, some V segments, including TRBV6-2 and TRBV6-3, were excluded.

13 Jbeta primers and 60 Vbeta primers were used for the PCR. TCRdb's copy holds only in-frame clones and misses some; the assay was immunoSEQ multiplex PCR. The data show tens of thousands of clones, around four fifths seen once. This CDR3 has 15 amino acids. Germline loops: CDR1 MNHEY, CDR2 SMNVEV (reference sequence). With 2 bases clipped from V and 4 bases from J, the junction kept 8 bases outside the gene matches. In the case of this clone: Its antigen is not known.

The sequenced sample was PBMCs. The sequence came from a man aged 25 to 40 in good health and CMV-seropositive. The chain has TRBV27 and TRBJ2-7; 7 bases match TRBD1. The CDR3 region is CASSLNQDRSYEQYF. CDR3 coding DNA: TGTGCCAGCAGTTTAAATCAGGACAGGAGTTACGAGCAGTACTTC.